This T cell receptor beta chain was profiled in a study of metastatic and nonmetastatic thyroid tumors. Study-wide background: Comparison of repertoires was carried out across blood and tumor or nodule tissue from malignant and benign thyroid patients. General study points: Reportedly, malignant thyroid tumors had significantly higher TCR beta diversity than benign nodules, in blood and tumor.

Per the germline V gene, CDR1 is MNHEY and CDR2 is SVGEGT. This CDR3 comprises 17 residues. The V gene lost 4 bases and the J gene lost 2 bases, with 20 bases spanning the gap. No patient received treatment before thyroid surgery. The authors' processing: A classifier of distant metastasis in papillary thyroid cancer was built from CDR3 differences (across clinicopathological groups). Through MiXCR, TCRdb re-clonotyped the PCR reads. The V and J calls and clone size come from TCRdb's table, not from the authors' own analysis. The data contain roughly 89,000 clones, roughly an eighth of them singletons. As for this clone: Its antigen remains unknown.

The sequenced sample was tumor tissue. The chain couples TRBV6-2 or TRBV6-3 to TRBJ2-5; D is ambiguous. The clonotype originates from a female donor with papillary thyroid cancer or a benign thyroid nodule (not recorded which). Some clones in this sample may be carry-over from other donors' samples. In DNA, the CDR3 is TGTGCCAGCAGTTCCTCGGCTTGGGCTGGTCCGCAAGAGACCCAGTACTTC. It specifies CASSSSAWAGPQETQYF.